Listed below are T cell receptor beta chains from one sample, sequenced in a study of T-cell memory formation after mild COVID-19. TCRdb reanalysed the 5' RACE reads using MiXCR and keeps one entry per CDR3 protein. The sample contains approximately 390,000 distinct CDR3 sequences, approximately 15% of which appear only once. The sample taken for sequencing was PBMCs or a T cell subset sorted from them (not recorded which). The source is a man aged 18 to 35 who had mild COVID-19 (a few samples of this study predate the infection). Cell type and time point are not known. The CDR3 runs from the conserved cysteine through the conserved F or W. Each record gives: J gene, V gene, clone size, D gene, CDR3 protein, CDR3 DNA. D genes are given only for firm matches. Clone size appears in some rows only: once, few, many, or a class for an expanded clone.

J: TRBJ2-1
V: TRBV12-3/TRBV12-4
size: few
D: NA
CDR3: CASSPAEYNEQFF
DNA: TGTGCCAGCAGTCCCGCGGAGTACAATGAGCAGTTCTTC

J: TRBJ1-1
V: TRBV15
size: few
D: NA
CDR3: CATSDIGRYTEAFF
DNA: TGTGCCACCAGCGACATCGGCCGGTACACTGAAGCTTTCTTT

J: TRBJ2-2
V: TRBV5-1
size: NA
D: TRBD1
CDR3: CASTEDRVYGGELFF
DNA: TGCGCCAGCACCGAGGACAGGGTATATGGCGGGGAGCTGTTTTTT

J: TRBJ1-3
V: TRBV5-1
size: NA
D: NA
CDR3: CASSLYSVTSPGNTIYF
DNA: TGCGCCAGCAGCTTGTACAGCGTGACTAGCCCTGGAAACACCATATATTTT

J: TRBJ1-2
V: TRBV10-3
size: NA
D: TRBD1
CDR3: CAITTRDSLYGYTF
DNA: TGTGCCATCACTACCAGGGACAGCCTTTATGGCTACACCTTC

J: TRBJ1-2
V: TRBV6-2/TRBV6-3
size: NA
D: TRBD1
CDR3: CASKRTGSDYGYTF
DNA: TGTGCCAGCAAAAGGACAGGCAGTGACTATGGCTACACCTTC

J: TRBJ2-3
V: TRBV5-1
size: NA
D: TRBD2
CDR3: CASSSLAGGEDTQYF
DNA: TGCGCCAGCAGCTCACTAGCGGGGGGGGAAGATACGCAGTATTTT

J: TRBJ1-4
V: TRBV20-1
size: few
D: NA
CDR3: CSASGQKLFF
DNA: TGCAGTGCTTCCGGACAGAAACTGTTTTTT

J: TRBJ2-2
V: TRBV10-3
size: NA
D: NA
CDR3: CAISGHVGANTGELFF
DNA: TGTGCCATCAGTGGGCATGTGGGGGCCAACACCGGGGAGCTGTTTTTT

J: TRBJ2-4
V: TRBV7-9
size: NA
D: NA
CDR3: CASRSNGASIQYF
DNA: TGTGCCAGCAGATCCAACGGGGCGAGCATTCAGTACTTC

J: TRBJ2-5
V: TRBV11-2
size: NA
D: TRBD2
CDR3: CARSRTSVIQETQYF
DNA: TGTGCCAGAAGCCGGACTAGCGTTATTCAAGAGACCCAGTACTTC

J: TRBJ2-1
V: TRBV7-2
size: NA
D: NA
CDR3: CASSLNPAVSYNEQFF
DNA: TGTGCCAGCAGCTTAAATCCCGCAGTCTCCTACAATGAGCAGTTCTTC

J: TRBJ1-1
V: TRBV29-1
size: NA
D: NA
CDR3: CSVGGVLNTEAFF
DNA: TGCAGCGTTGGTGGGGTACTGAACACTGAAGCTTTCTTT

J: TRBJ2-1
V: TRBV5-1
size: NA
D: TRBD2
CDR3: CASSLVAGGLPEQFF
DNA: TGCGCCAGCAGCTTGGTGGCGGGGGGGCTACCTGAGCAGTTCTTC

J: TRBJ2-1
V: TRBV7-2
size: NA
D: TRBD1
CDR3: CASSLAQGASQFF
DNA: TGTGCCAGCAGCTTAGCACAGGGGGCCTCCCAGTTCTTC

J: TRBJ2-3
V: TRBV7-7
size: few
D: NA
CDR3: CASSLRRADTQYF
DNA: TGTGCCAGCAGCTTAAGGCGAGCAGATACGCAGTATTTT

J: TRBJ2-3
V: TRBV5-1
size: many
D: NA
CDR3: CASSLGAADTQYF
DNA: TGCGCCAGCAGCTTGGGGGCCGCAGATACGCAGTATTTT

J: TRBJ2-1
V: TRBV12-3/TRBV12-4
size: many
D: TRBD2
CDR3: CASSLGRRGGLNEQFF
DNA: TGTGCCAGCAGTTTAGGTCGGCGGGGGGGGCTCAATGAGCAGTTCTTC

J: TRBJ1-1
V: TRBV20-1
size: NA
D: NA
CDR3: CSARDVVAGRDTEAFF
DNA: TGCAGTGCTAGAGATGTGGTTGCGGGTAGGGACACTGAAGCTTTCTTT

J: TRBJ1-2
V: TRBV6-1
size: few
D: NA
CDR3: CASSDRPQGYTF
DNA: TGTGCCAGCAGTGACAGGCCGCAGGGCTACACCTTC

J: TRBJ2-3
V: TRBV4-1
size: NA
D: NA
CDR3: CASSLFSLAVTDTQYF
DNA: TGCGCCAGCAGCCTATTTTCCCTGGCGGTAACAGATACGCAGTATTTT

J: TRBJ2-7
V: TRBV4-1
size: NA
D: NA
CDR3: CASSQGHEDEQYF
DNA: TGCGCCAGCAGCCAGGGACATGAAGACGAGCAGTACTTC

J: TRBJ2-3
V: TRBV20-1
size: NA
D: TRBD2
CDR3: CSARGPGGDTQYF
DNA: TGCAGTGCTAGGGGGCCGGGGGGGGATACGCAGTATTTT

J: TRBJ1-2
V: TRBV6-5
size: few
D: NA
CDR3: CASSYSVRGNGYTF
DNA: TGTGCCAGCAGTTACTCGGTCAGGGGCAATGGCTACACCTTC

J: TRBJ1-2
V: TRBV4-3
size: NA
D: NA
CDR3: CASSQESGPGSYGYTF
DNA: TGCGCCAGCAGCCAAGAATCGGGGCCAGGGAGCTATGGCTACACCTTC

J: TRBJ1-1
V: TRBV5-1
size: NA
D: NA
CDR3: CASSVTGGETEAFF
DNA: TGCGCCAGCAGCGTCACAGGAGGAGAAACTGAAGCTTTCTTT

J: TRBJ2-3
V: TRBV20-1
size: NA
D: TRBD2
CDR3: CSAPSGGSTDTQYF
DNA: TGCAGTGCTCCGAGCGGGGGATCCACAGATACGCAGTATTTT

J: TRBJ1-4
V: TRBV5-1
size: NA
D: NA
CDR3: CASSLAQGSWTNEKLFF
DNA: TGCGCCAGCAGCTTGGCACAGGGTTCGTGGACTAATGAAAAACTGTTTTTT